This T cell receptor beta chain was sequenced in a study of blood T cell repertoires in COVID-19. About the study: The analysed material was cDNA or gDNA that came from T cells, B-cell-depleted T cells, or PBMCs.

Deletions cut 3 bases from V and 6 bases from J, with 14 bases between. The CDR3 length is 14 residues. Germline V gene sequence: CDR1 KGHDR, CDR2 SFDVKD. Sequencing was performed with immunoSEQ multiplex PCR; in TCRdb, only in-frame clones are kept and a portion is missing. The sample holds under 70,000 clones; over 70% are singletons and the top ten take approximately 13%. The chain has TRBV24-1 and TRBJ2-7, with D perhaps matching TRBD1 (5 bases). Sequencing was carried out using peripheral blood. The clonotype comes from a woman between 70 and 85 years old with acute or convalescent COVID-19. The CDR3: CATSDLSGMGEQYF. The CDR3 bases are TGTGCCACCAGTGATCTTTCAGGGATGGGCGAGCAGTACTTC.